Listed here is a single T cell receptor beta chain. What it binds is unknown. TCRdb passed the 5' RACE reads through MiXCR, listing each CDR3 protein once. The data show 500,000 to 550,000 distinct CDR3 sequences, roughly a fifth seen once. The data belong to a study of T cells after yellow fever vaccination. Study-wide results and caveats: Overall, a small share of clonotypes was seen in both CD4 and CD8 compartments. The secondary response was weaker, and its peak arrived faster, on day 5 versus 15.

The sequencing here drew on PBMCs, taken 21 days after the first yellow fever vaccination. This TCR derives from a man younger than 35 who received the YFV17D yellow fever vaccine.

CDR3 DNA sequence: TGTGCCAGCTCACCAGAAAGGCAGGTCTACAATGAGCAGTTCTTC. Its translation is CASSPERQVYNEQFF. The chain uses TRBV18 and TRBJ2-1; D gene unclear. Per germline, CDR1 KGHSH and CDR2 LQKENI. There are 15 residues in the CDR3. V gave up 2 bases and J gave up 3 bases, with 11 bases separating them.